This passage covers 20 T cell receptor beta chains from one sample sequenced in a study of technical replicates of blood from several donors (TCRdb year 2017). The library was generated by the immunoSEQ multiplex PCR assay. Entries here come from immuneACCESS through TCRdb and include only in-frame sequences with V and J called. Some clones fail to appear in such tables; in the studies checked, an unresolved V gene covers under half of the shortfall, and the cause of the remainder is unknown. Across this sample there are roughly 60,000 clones, with roughly 91% seen only once. The top ten constitute 4% to 5% of the sample. The sample consisted of PBMCs. The receptors derive from a human donor in good health. Some clones in this sample may be carry-over from other donors' samples.

The rearrangement joins TRBV5-6 to TRBJ2-7; a possible D gene is TRBD1 (6 bases). The length of the CDR3 is 15 residues. Trimming stripped 5 bases from V and 7 bases from J, with 22 bases between. Germline V lookup: CDR1 SGHDT, CDR2 YYEEEE. The CDR3 region is CASRNRDGTRGEQYF. CDR3 bases: TGTGCCAGCAGAAACCGGGACGGGACAAGAGGAGAGCAGTACTTC.

This clone was seen once. J is TRBJ1-2 and V is TRBV4-3; TRBD1 matches 8 bases. V shed 2 bases and J 5 bases; nucleotides not matched to a gene: 4. CDR3 length: 14 residues. The germline CDR1 and CDR2 sequences are LGHNA and YSLEER. For the CDR3, the DNA is TGCGCCAGCAGCCAAACAGGGGGTGCTTATGGCTACACCTTC. It specifies CASSQTGGAYGYTF.

The chain uses TRBV7-9 and TRBJ1-4, with D perhaps TRBD1 (6 bases). There are 14 residues in the CDR3. The V end was cut by 9 bases, the J end by 6 bases, with 17 bases between. Germline V gene data show CDR1 as SEHNR and CDR2 as FQNEAQ (reference sequence). CDR3 DNA: TGTGCCAGTTCCGAACAGGGATGGGATGAAAAACTGTTTTTT. It yields the protein CASSEQGWDEKLFF.

V and J are TRBV6-1 and TRBJ2-3; 9 nucleotides agree with TRBD2. Germline V gives CDR1 MNHNS, CDR2 SASEGT. With V trimmed by 5 bases and J by 11 bases, 11 bases remained unmatched. The CDR3 spans 14 residues. The CDR3 loop reads CASSLAGEGIKQYF. CDR3 nucleotide sequence: TGTGCCAGCAGTTTAGCGGGGGAGGGGATCAAGCAGTATTTT.

The rearrangement links TRBV5-8 to TRBJ2-7; 7 nucleotides line up with TRBD1. The CDR3 loop spans 15 amino acids. CDR1 is SGHTS, CDR2 YDEGEE, per germline. Unmatched junction bases numbered 12, after V lost 3 bases and J lost 6 bases. In DNA form, the CDR3 reads TGTGCCAGCAGCTCGGGACAGAACTGGCAACGCGAGCAGTACTTC. This translates into CASSSGQNWQREQYF.

The chain has TRBV7-6 and TRBJ2-7; D is ambiguous. V gave up 0 bases and J gave up 3 bases, with 12 bases separating them. The CDR3 is 15 amino acids. In germline, CDR1 is SGHVS, CDR2 FNYEAQ. CDR3 protein: CASSLAEAVGYEQYF. Here the CDR3 DNA reads TGTGCCAGCAGCTTAGCCGAGGCGGTGGGCTACGAGCAGTACTTC.

This chain connects TRBV1 to TRBJ2-7; the table's D call, TRBD1, has no DNA check behind it. TRBV1 is a listed pseudogene. This CDR3 is built from 16 residues. The CDR3 loop is CTSSHRTGTGGKEQYF. CDR3 nucleotide sequence: TGCACCAGCAGCCACAGAACCGGGACAGGGGGAAAAGAGCAGTACTTC.

The V and J genes are TRBV30 and TRBJ1-2, with D possibly TRBD1 on 5 matching bases. Germline lookup yields CDR1 GTSNPN and CDR2 SVGIG (reference sequence). CDR3 size: 12 residues. V was pared by 0 bases and J by 13 bases, with 15 bases between. The CDR3 nucleotides read TGTGCCTGGAGTGTAACAGGCGGGGGAAGCACCTTC. This sequence encodes CAWSVTGGGSTF.

There are a few counts of this clone. V and J are TRBV19 and TRBJ1-2; 8 positions match TRBD1. With V trimmed by 9 bases and J by 4 bases, 10 bases remained unmatched. This CDR3 has 14 amino acids. CDR1 LNHDA and CDR2 SQIVND come from the germline V gene (reference sequence). In DNA, the CDR3 is TGTGCCAGCCGCTCGACAGGGGCCGGCTATGGCTACACCTTC. Its translation: CASRSTGAGYGYTF.

The V and J genes are TRBV29-1 and TRBJ2-7; D perhaps matches TRBD2 (5 bases). With 4 bases removed from V and 2 bases from J, the gap between germline ends came to 12 bases. From germline, CDR1 is SQVTM and CDR2 ANQGSEA. CDR3 size: 13 residues. The CDR3 protein is CSVAGGSTYEQYF. The DNA for the CDR3 is TGCAGCGTTGCTGGCGGGTCAACCTACGAGCAGTACTTC.

V and J are TRBV7-6 and TRBJ1-1; unclear D gene. Trimming pared 4 bases from V and 4 bases from J, leaving 10 bases between. Germline loops: CDR1 SGHVS, CDR2 FNYEAQ. CDR3 length: 13 residues. The CDR3 bases are TGTGCCAGCAGCTCGGGGTGGGGCACTGAAGCTTTCTTT. This translates into CASSSGWGTEAFF.

In DNA, the CDR3 is TGTGCCACCAGTGGCAGCAGGGGGCTAAGCACTGAAGCTTTCTTT. It codes for CATSGSRGLSTEAFF. The chain recombines TRBV15 with TRBJ1-1, with 8 nucleotides matching TRBD1. The V segment lost 6 bases and the J segment 4 bases; nucleotides outside the gene matches: 10. The CDR3 sequence is 15 residues long. Germline V gives CDR1 LNHNV, CDR2 YYDKDF (reference sequence).

This clone appeared once. V and J are TRBV27 and TRBJ2-7; TRBD2 agrees at 8 bases. Trimming cost V 2 bases and J 0 bases; bases outside gene matches: 6. The germline gives CDR1 MNHEY, CDR2 SMNVEV (reference sequence). The CDR3 has 16 residues. The CDR3 DNA sequence: TGTGCCAGCAGTTTACTCGGACTAGCAAGCTCCTACGAGCAGTACTTC. It yields the protein CASSLLGLASSYEQYF.

This clone was counted once. The chain links TRBV5-1 to TRBJ2-1; 7 bases are a match to TRBD2. The germline V gene encodes CDR1 SGHRS and CDR2 YFSETQ. The CDR3 totals 15 residues. Trimming removed 5 bases from V and 0 bases from J; junction bases left unmatched: 5. CDR3 sequence reads: CASRGGGSSYNEQFF. Here the CDR3 DNA reads TGCGCCAGCAGGGGGGGAGGGAGCTCCTACAATGAGCAGTTCTTC.

A single count supports this clone. This chain uses TRBV5-1 with TRBJ1-1; possible D gene TRBD1, 6 bases. Trimming left V 1 base short and J 2 bases short, with 12 bases between. The CDR3 length is 15 residues. Germline lookup yields CDR1 SGHRS and CDR2 YFSETQ. DNA for the CDR3: TGCGCCAGCAGCTTGTTGGGGGGGCCTAACACTGAAGCTTTCTTT. This translates into CASSLLGGPNTEAFF.

This clone was counted a few times. The rearrangement uses TRBV5-8 and TRBJ2-5, with 9 bases fitting TRBD2. CDR1 SGHTS and CDR2 YDEGEE come from the germline V gene. The CDR3 spans 16 residues. V shed 2 bases and J 3 bases; nucleotides not matched to a gene: 8. The chain's CDR3 is CASSLGSGGLKETQYF. CDR3 nucleotides: TGTGCCAGCAGCTTAGGTAGCGGGGGCCTGAAAGAGACCCAGTACTTC.

The chain couples TRBV7-9 to TRBJ1-4; 7 bases are shared with TRBD1. The CDR3 loop spans 14 amino acids. Trimming took 2 bases from V and 6 from J; bases not matched to a gene: 3. Germline lookup yields CDR1 SEHNR and CDR2 FQNEAQ (reference sequence). CDR3 nucleotides: TGTGCCAGCAGCTTATCAGGGGGGTATGAAAAACTGTTTTTT. Residues: CASSLSGGYEKLFF.

The CDR3 region is CASPPPMGSGMETQYF. CDR3 DNA: TGTGCCAGCCCCCCACCCATGGGTAGCGGGATGGAGACCCAGTACTTC. V and J are TRBV2 and TRBJ2-5; TRBD2 matches at 8 bases. CDR1 and CDR2 from the germline V gene are SNHLY and FYNNEI. There are 16 residues in the CDR3. The trim removed 8 bases at V and 5 bases at J, leaving 16 bases unmatched.

This chain uses TRBV5-1 with TRBJ1-2; D is ambiguous. From germline, CDR1 is SGHRS and CDR2 YFSETQ. The CDR3 loop spans 14 amino acids. V shed 1 base and J shed 0 bases, with 7 bases lying between them. CDR3 nucleotides: TGCGCCAGCAGCTTGACAGCTACTAACTATGGCTACACCTTC. Translating it yields CASSLTATNYGYTF.

This chain links TRBV11-2 with TRBJ2-1; D is ambiguous. CDR1 SGHAT and CDR2 FQNNGV come from the germline V gene. Between the trimmed V and J ends, which lost 4 bases and 10 bases, there was a span of 11 bases. CDR3 length: 12 amino acids. The chain's CDR3 is CASSWRQAEQFF. CDR3 DNA: TGTGCCAGCAGCTGGCGACAAGCCGAGCAGTTCTTC.